Listed here is a single T cell receptor (beta chain). No antigen is known for it. This record comes from a study of T cell responses to AZD1222 COVID-19 vaccine. Study-wide results and caveats: Vaccine-related CD4 TCRs covered spike, predominating at 160-218 and 743-854. The donors showed a predominance of white British ancestry and of females, with possible underestimation of clonal diversity.

Profiled with immunoSEQ multiplex PCR; TCRdb holds only in-frame clones, not every one. In the table there are over 120,000 clones, approximately 88% of which are singletons. The CDR3 sequence is 17 residues long. Germline CDR1 and CDR2: LGHNA and YNFKEQ. V lost 1 base, J lost 2 bases, and 15 bases lay in between. This clonotype was obtained from an adult who received the MenACWY meningococcal vaccine as a control. The chain uses TRBV4-2 and TRBJ1-5, with no clear D. The sequenced sample was peripheral blood, obtained 28 days after the second dose of the MenACWY control vaccine. CDR3 DNA: TGTGCCAGCAGCCAAGCCCCCAAGGCGGGTGGCAATCAGCCCCAGCATTTT. This translates into CASSQAPKAGGNQPQHF.